Presented here are 2 T cell receptor beta chains from one specimen sequenced in a study of T cell repertoires in cytomegalovirus infection. In TCRdb, the reads were re-called with MiXCR into one record per CDR3 protein. Of about 490,000 distinct CDR3 sequences listed, around 27% are singletons. The material sequenced was PBMCs. Receptors originate from a human donor in good health (CMV status not recorded). Some clones in this sample may be carry-over from other donors' samples.

This rearrangement joins TRBV7-2 to TRBJ2-4; D is uncertain. CDR1 is SGHTA, CDR2 FQGNSA, per germline. The CDR3 contains 18 residues. V was trimmed by 2 bases and J by 0 bases, leaving 17 bases between them. The CDR3 coding sequence is TGTGCCAGCAGCTTAATTAGTGCAGGCAATTTAGCCAAAAACATTCAGTACTTC. It codes for CASSLISAGNLAKNIQYF.

The rearrangement links TRBV2 to TRBJ2-1; tentative D call: TRBD1 (6 bases). There are 14 residues in the CDR3. The germline V gene has CDR1 SNHLY and CDR2 FYNNEI. Trimming shortened V by 5 bases and J by 9 bases, and 17 bases separated the two germline ends. The CDR3 bases are TGTGCCAGCAGTCGGCGGACCGGGACAACTGAGCAGTTCTTC. Protein sequence: CASSRRTGTTEQFF. The full variable domain, completed using reference TRBV2 and TRBJ2-1, is EPEVTQTPSHQVTQMGQEVILRCVPISNHLYFYWYRQILGQKVEFLVSFYNNEISEKSEIFDDQFSVERPDGSNFTLKIRSTKLEDSAMYFCASSRRTGTTEQFFGPGTRLTVL.